This section outlines one T cell receptor beta chain sequence together with its context. Cohort assignment relied on participant-reported clinical history. The recovered donors of Cohort 3 showed two negative PCRs, clearance, or symptom resolution. This entry belongs to a study of blood T cell repertoires in COVID-19. As for the study in general: PBMCs, B-cell-depleted T cells, or T cells provided the cDNA or gDNA that made up the material.

This CDR3 contains 15 residues. Losses at the gene ends were 4 bases for V and 4 bases for J; bases not matched to a gene: 7. Germline V gene data show CDR1 as SGHRS and CDR2 as YFSETQ. Original handling: From reference gene primer amplification, estimates of nucleated cell counts were derived. Profiled with immunoSEQ multiplex PCR; TCRdb holds only in-frame clones, not every one. V and J calls plus clone size are reproduced from that table; the DNA served to infer D and trimming. Among about 280,000 clones listed, around 85% were seen once. The sequenced sample consisted of PBMCs or T cells enriched from blood (not recorded which). The TCR comes from a woman aged 45-59 years who had recovered from COVID-19. This chain links TRBV5-1 with TRBJ2-1, with 8 bases aligning to TRBD1. Written as DNA, the CDR3 is TGCGCCAGCAGCGCCGGACAGGGTACGTACAATGAGCAGTTCTTC. This encodes CASSAGQGTYNEQFF.